The 28 T cell receptor beta chains presented below share a single source sample, sequenced in a study of esophageal squamous cell carcinoma under preoperative chemotherapy. Documented time point: before preoperative PTX-NDP chemotherapy. A single record per CDR3 protein comes from TCRdb applying MiXCR to the PCR reads. The table shows fewer than 40,000 distinct CDR3 sequences, with under 55% occurring only once. This specimen was taken from a patient given preoperative chemotherapy. The receptors derive from a human donor with esophageal squamous cell carcinoma. The donor label of this sample is uncertain.

In its sample, this clonotype was seen many times. The chain has TRBV7-2 and TRBJ2-1, with 9 nucleotides matching TRBD1. V trimming: 4 bases; J trimming: 3 bases; junction bases outside the gene matches: 4. The germline V gene has CDR1 SGHTA and CDR2 FQGNSA. The CDR3 spans 15 residues. The CDR3 reads CASSSDRGDYNEQFF. DNA of the CDR3: TGTGCCAGCAGCTCAGACAGGGGGGACTACAATGAGCAGTTCTTC.

The chain joins TRBV12-5 to TRBJ2-6, with unresolved D. Between the trimmed V and J ends, which lost 4 bases and 2 bases, there was a span of 15 bases. Germline CDR1 is LGHNT and CDR2 is FRNRAP. The CDR3 spans 17 residues. CDR3 in amino acids: CASGSCGPPPGANVLTF. CDR3 nucleotide sequence: TGTGCTAGTGGTTCCTGCGGTCCCCCCCCTGGGGCCAACGTCCTGACTTTC.

Ten or more counts support this clonotype. The genes are TRBV6-1 and TRBJ1-4; D is perhaps TRBD1 (6 bases). The germline V gene encodes CDR1 MNHNS and CDR2 SASEGT. The CDR3 consists of 14 residues. Trimming shortened V by 6 bases and J by 1 base, and 9 bases separated the two germline ends. CDR3 loop: CASRGTRTNEKLFF. The CDR3 DNA reads TGTGCCAGCAGGGGGACAAGAACTAATGAAAAACTGTTTTTT.

This clonotype was detected only once. Mismatch with germline at one junction end may stem from a read error. The V gene is TRBV7-2, the J gene TRBJ2-4, with D perhaps given as TRBD1 or TRBD2 (5 bases each). The CDR3 loop spans 16 amino acids. In germline, CDR1 is SGHTA, CDR2 FQGNSA. The CDR3 region has the DNA TGTGCCAGCCGCCCACCGGGGCTGAGAGCCAAAAACATGCAGTACTTC. Translation gives CASRPPGLRAKNMQYF. The variable domain in full, completed from reference TRBV7-2 and TRBJ2-4, reads GAGVSQSPSNKVTEKGKDVELRCDPISGHTALYWYRQSLGQGLEFLIYFQGNSAPDKSGLPSDRFSAERTGGSVSTLTIQRTQQEDSAVYLCASRPPGLRAKNMQYFGAGTRLSVL.

This clonotype was counted only a few times. J is TRBJ2-5 and V is TRBV7-9; 11 bases fit TRBD1. The CDR3 sequence is 15 residues long. Germline lookup yields CDR1 SEHNR and CDR2 FQNEAQ (reference sequence). V lost 5 bases, J lost 5 bases, and 7 bases stayed unmatched. The CDR3 here is CASSVDRGRIETQYF. The CDR3, as DNA: TGTGCCAGCAGCGTGGACAGGGGGCGTATCGAGACCCAGTACTTC.

This clonotype was counted at least ten times. V and J are TRBV6-1 and TRBJ1-1; 8 bases map to TRBD1. This CDR3 contains 14 residues. Trimming removed 7 bases from V and 5 bases from J; junction bases left unmatched: 9. Germline V gene sequence: CDR1 MNHNS, CDR2 SASEGT. CDR3 amino acids: CASNQRQGRTEAFF. DNA of the CDR3: TGTGCCAGCAACCAACGACAGGGGAGAACTGAAGCTTTCTTT.

This clonotype qualifies as medium-sized. This may be a read error, as it is one base from a much larger clone. This sequence joins TRBV12-3 or TRBV12-4 and TRBJ2-5; maybe TRBD2 (5 bases). Trimming cost V 3 bases and J 11 bases, with 19 bases left between them. The CDR3 is made up of 14 amino acids. CDR3 region: CASSLSGLYNEQYF. Here the CDR3 DNA reads TGTGCCAGCAGTTTGAGTGGACTCTACAATGAGCAGTACTTC.

This clonotype has ten or more counts. The chain couples TRBV12-3 or TRBV12-4 to TRBJ2-2; perhaps TRBD1 as D (6 bases). The CDR3 has 15 amino acids. Trimming pared 5 bases from V and 6 bases from J, leaving 16 bases between. The CDR3 loop is CASSASAGAAGELFF. CDR3 sequence (DNA): TGTGCCAGCAGTGCCTCTGCAGGGGCAGCCGGGGAGCTGTTTTTT.

Concerning this clonotype: An end of the junction differs from the germline gene, which may be a read error. This chain connects TRBV7-2 to TRBJ2-5; the D call may be TRBD1 or TRBD2 (6 bases each). The V gene's germline CDR1 is SGHTA and CDR2 FQGNSA. CDR3 length equals 17 residues. The CDR3 coding sequence is TGTGCCAGCAGCGCGGCGATCGGGGCTGGGGGGCAAGATACGCAGTATTTC. Residues: CASSAAIGAGGQDTQYF. Supplemented by reference TRBV7-2 and TRBJ2-5, the full variable domain reads GAGVSQSPSNKVTEKGKDVELRCDPISGHTALYWYRQSLGQGLEFLIYFQGNSAPDKSGLPSDRFSAERTGGSVSTLTIQRTQQEDSAVYLCASSAAIGAGGQDTQYFGPGTRLLVL.

About this clonotype itself: One end of the junction fails to match germline, which may point to a read error. CDR3 nucleotide sequence: TGTGCGGGCATCCCGGGCCTAGACAAAGACATTCAGTACTTC. Its translation: CAGIPGLDKDIQYF. The chain couples TRBV7-2 to TRBJ2-4; unclear D gene. The CDR3 runs to 14 residues. CDR1 and CDR2 from the germline V gene are SGHTA and FQGNSA.

As regards this clonotype: Possible read error: a much larger clone is one base away. The chain employs TRBV6-1 and TRBJ2-5; the D gene could be TRBD1 or TRBD2 (5 bases each). The J call may not be correct, given that the DNA end is closer to TRBJ2-1. This CDR3 is 13 amino acids long. The germline V gene has CDR1 MNHNS and CDR2 SASEGT. The CDR3 DNA is TGTGCCAGCACACGGGGCAGCGTCTACGAGCAGTTCTTC. Residues: CASTRGSVYEQFF.

V is TRBV7-9 and J is TRBJ2-2; the D gene is possibly TRBD1 (6 bases). The CDR3 totals 17 residues. Trimming left V 6 bases short and J 12 bases short, with 29 bases between. The germline V gene has CDR1 SEHNR and CDR2 FQNEAQ (reference sequence). The CDR3 is CASSQSGEAANTGKLFF. The DNA of the CDR3 is TGTGCCAGCAGTCAAAGTGGCGAGGCAGCGAACACAGGGAAGCTGTTTTTT.

This clonotype appeared many times. A junction boundary mismatches the germline segment, possibly from a read error. The V gene is TRBV7-2, the J gene TRBJ2-5, with 8 bases identical to TRBD1. The J call is doubtful: the DNA matches TRBJ2-7 better. Germline V gene data show CDR1 as SGHTA and CDR2 as FQGNSA. CDR3 size: 14 residues. CDR3 DNA sequence: TGTGCCAGCAGCGTAGCCGGGACAGGCTACGAGCAGTACTTC. It specifies CASSVAGTGYEQYF.

The chain uses TRBV6-4 and TRBJ2-2; unclear D gene. V shed 5 bases and J shed 2 bases, with 6 bases lying between them. CDR1 MRHNA and CDR2 SNTAGT come from the germline V gene. There are 13 residues in the CDR3. Here the CDR3 reads CASSITNTGELFF. CDR3 nucleotide sequence: TGTGCCAGCAGTATTACAAACACCGGGGAGCTGTTTTTT.

The rearrangement links TRBV10-2 to TRBJ1-2, with D perhaps matching TRBD1 (6 bases). CDR1 and CDR2 (germline): WSHSY, SAAADI. Deletions cut 7 bases from V and 7 bases from J, with 13 bases between. The CDR3 sequence is 12 residues long. CDR3 residues: CASTDSGAGYTF. As DNA, the CDR3 is TGCGCCAGCACAGACTCAGGGGCTGGCTACACCTTC.

This clonotype showed up many times. The rearrangement joins TRBV19 to TRBJ2-1, with D perhaps TRBD2 (6 bases). V lost 7 bases and J lost 0, with 13 bases in between. The CDR3 is 15 residues long. The germline gives CDR1 LNHDA, CDR2 SQIVND (reference sequence). The CDR3 spells CASKSGRSSYNEQFF. CDR3 nucleotides: TGTGCCAGTAAAAGCGGGCGCAGCTCCTACAATGAGCAGTTCTTC.

V gene TRBV7-6 combines with J gene TRBJ2-2, with 10 bases fitting TRBD2. The J call may be mistaken, given a closer DNA end match to TRBJ2-3. The CDR3 runs to 17 residues. The germline V gene has CDR1 SGHVS and CDR2 FNYEAQ. The CDR3 DNA reads TGTGCCAGCAGTTTTCTAGCGGGGGCTGTAAGCACCGGGGAGCAGTATTTT. Protein: CASSFLAGAVSTGEQYF.

This clonotype rates as medium-sized. The rearrangement joins TRBV7-3 to TRBJ2-3; 7 bases line up with TRBD2. The CDR3 spans 15 residues. Per germline, CDR1 SGHTA and CDR2 FQGTGA. V lost 4 bases and J lost 3; bases outside the gene matches: 7. The CDR3 DNA sequence: TGTGCCAGCAGCTCCAGCGGGGTGGGAACAGATACGCAGTATTTT. Translation: CASSSSGVGTDTQYF.

This clonotype was seen at least ten times. This chain connects TRBV6-5 to TRBJ2-5; possibly TRBD2 for D (6 bases). The germline V and J ends were trimmed by 0 bases and 6 bases, with 17 bases remaining between them. This CDR3 contains 16 residues. Germline CDR1 reads MNHEY; CDR2 reads SVGAGI. Here the CDR3 reads CASSYSTGAPGKTQYF. The CDR3 region has the DNA TGTGCCAGCAGTTACTCCACGGGAGCACCTGGGAAGACCCAGTACTTC.

This clonotype was found a few times. The V call is TRBV12-3 or TRBV12-4, the J call TRBJ2-1; D is unclear. V gave up 2 bases and J gave up 8 bases, with 16 bases separating them. This CDR3 is 15 amino acids long. CDR3 DNA: TGTGCCAGCAGTTTACCCAGGCCTTCGACCGATGAGCAGTTCTTC. This gives the protein CASSLPRPSTDEQFF.

This clonotype was recorded a few times. The chain joins TRBV7-8 to TRBJ2-3; the match to TRBD2 covers 15 bases. The CDR3 spans 18 residues. V lost 0 bases and J lost 6; bases outside the gene matches: 7. Germline V gives CDR1 SGHVS, CDR2 FQNEAQ. CDR3 DNA sequence: TGTGCCAGCAGCTTAGCAGGGACTAGCGGGGGGACCGGGGATACGCAGTATTTT. Translating gives CASSLAGTSGGTGDTQYF.

Notes on this clonotype: Mismatch with germline at one junction end may stem from a read error. The chain combines TRBV7-6 with TRBJ2-4; 7 nucleotides agree with TRBD2. CDR3 length equals 19 residues. Germline CDR1 reads SGHVS; CDR2 reads FNYEAQ. In nucleotides, the CDR3 is TGTGCCAGCAGCTTGGATCCGCCCATCGGCGGGGGTGCCCAAAAGATTCAGTACTTC. This codes for CASSLDPPIGGGAQKIQYF.

This clonotype has a single count. This rearrangement joins TRBV7-2 to TRBJ2-5; D possibly matches TRBD1 or TRBD2 (6 bases each). This CDR3 comprises 16 residues. V was trimmed by 8 bases and J by 0 bases, leaving 19 bases between them. Germline V lookup: CDR1 SGHTA, CDR2 FQGNSA. As DNA, the CDR3 is TGTGCCAGCGCGGGGCACGGGGGCCGAGACCAAGAGACCCAGTACTTC. It translates to CASAGHGGRDQETQYF.

With respect to this clonotype: A read error may be the cause here, since a much bigger clone is one base away. The V gene is TRBV6-1, the J gene TRBJ2-1; D uncertain. The J call may not be correct, given that the DNA end is closer to TRBJ2-7. Looked up from germline, CDR1 is MNHNS and CDR2 is SASEGT. CDR3 length: 16 amino acids. CDR3 in amino acids: CASSEYRPDPYNEQYF. CDR3 nucleotide sequence: TGTGCCAGCAGTGAGTACAGACCGGACCCCTACAATGAGCAGTACTTC.

This clonotype was seen a few times. The CDR3 nucleotides read TGTGCCAGTATCCTGGGGGGCAGAAGGACTGAAGCTTTCTTT. It encodes CASILGGRRTEAFF. The chain employs TRBV19 and TRBJ1-1, with D possibly being TRBD1 (6 bases). Germline-derived CDR1 and CDR2 are LNHDA and SQIVND (reference sequence). With 7 bases removed from V and 5 bases from J, the gap between germline ends came to 17 bases. The length of the CDR3 is 14 residues.

As concerns this clonotype: The junction departs from the called germline gene at one end, perhaps through a read error. The chain carries TRBV28 and TRBJ2-4; the match to TRBD2 covers 7 bases. This CDR3 region has 15 residues. CDR1 MDHEN and CDR2 SYDVKM come from the germline V gene. The CDR3 here is CGAGLGGSDQDIQYF. The CDR3 DNA follows: TGTGGCGCGGGGCTCGGGGGGAGTGACCAAGACATCCAGTACTTC.

Of note for this clonotype: Mismatch with germline at one junction end may stem from a read error. The genes are TRBV7-6 and TRBJ2-5; D not certain. Germline-derived CDR1 and CDR2 are SGHVS and FNYEAQ. This CDR3 is 14 amino acids long. CDR3 in DNA: TGTGCCAGTAGCTTAGACGGGCGGCAAGCGACCCAGTACTTC. It encodes CASSLDGRQATQYF.

This clonotype appeared a few times. This chain links TRBV7-3 with TRBJ2-7; TRBD2 is a possible D gene (6 bases). This CDR3 spans 14 amino acids. Trimming pared 0 bases from V and 6 bases from J, leaving 12 bases between. Per the germline V gene, CDR1 is SGHTA and CDR2 is FQGTGA. The CDR3 reads CASSLTGTSLEQYF. DNA of the CDR3: TGTGCCAGCAGCTTAACCGGGACTTCGCTCGAGCAGTACTTC.